This TCR beta chain stems from a study of T-cell reconstitution after alpha-beta-depleted transplantation in children. Points from the study as a whole: The origin of alpha-beta T cells about two months after transplant was reportedly several hundred expanded graft clones.

Unique molecular identifiers were incorporated when the TCRbeta library was constructed. TCRdb re-called the PCR reads through MiXCR, storing one row per CDR3 protein. The sample shows fewer than 150,000 distinct CDR3 sequences, around a tenth of them seen only once. CDR3 size: 16 residues. Unmatched junction bases numbered 7, after V lost 4 bases and J lost 8 bases. CDR1 is SGHTA and CDR2 is FQGNSA in the germline V gene. This clonotype was seen more than once but under ten times. Antigen: not known. The chain has TRBV7-2 and TRBJ2-1; TRBD2 aligns across 14 bases. The receptor was derived from a girl in the first two years of life who had a stem cell transplant for combined immunodeficiency, so the T cells may come from the graft donor. Sequencing was performed on PBMCs, mostly from graft donor cells, taken 180 days after TCRalphabeta/CD19-depleted stem cell transplant. Here the CDR3 DNA reads TGTGCCAGCAGCTCCATCGGGACTAGCGGGAGCTATGAGCAGTTCTTC. Protein product: CASSSIGTSGSYEQFF.